Below are 23 T cell receptor beta chains sequenced from a single sample in a study of blood T cells in healthy people across ages. Next came a second PCR, run for about 6 to 12 cycles, which used a sample-barcoded 5' primer along with a J-beta primer mix. TCRdb itself ran the 5' RACE reads through MiXCR, one entry per CDR3 protein. The table includes over 700,000 distinct CDR3 sequences, 53% detected once. Sample: blood. Source of these receptors: a man aged 80 or over in good health.

The chain couples TRBV7-2 to TRBJ2-2; TRBD2 agrees at 15 bases. The V segment lost 4 bases and the J segment 6 bases; nucleotides outside the gene matches: 9. The CDR3 has 18 residues. Germline assignment: CDR1 SGHTA and CDR2 FQGNSA. CDR3: CASSSRGTSGRRAGELFF. As DNA, the CDR3 is TGTGCCAGCAGCTCCAGGGGGACTAGCGGGAGGAGGGCCGGGGAGCTGTTTTTT.

The chain is built from TRBV24-1 and TRBJ2-3, with unresolved D. V lost 4 bases and J 0 bases, leaving 13 bases between the germline ends. The CDR3 sequence is 16 residues long. Looked up from germline, CDR1 is KGHDR and CDR2 is SFDVKD. The CDR3 coding sequence is TGTGCCACCAGTGAATATGGCAGCCCTAGCACAGATACGCAGTATTTT. Translating it yields CATSEYGSPSTDTQYF.

The table lists this clonotype with a count of one. The J gene is TRBJ1-1, the V gene TRBV25-1; D not resolved. V gave up 1 base and J gave up 6 bases, with 9 bases separating them. Germline V CDR1 and CDR2: MGHDK, SYGVNS. The CDR3 is 13 residues long. The DNA of the CDR3 is TGTGCCAGCAGTGAATTTGGGATCTCTGAAGCTTTCTTT. This encodes CASSEFGISEAFF. Complete variable domain (other parts from reference TRBV25-1 and TRBJ1-1): EADIYQTPRYLVIGTGKKITLECSQTMGHDKMYWYQQDPGMELHLIHYSYGVNSTEKGDLSSESTVSRIRTEHFPLTLESARPSHTSQYLCASSEFGISEAFFGQGTRLTVV.

The chain uses TRBV11-3 and TRBJ2-3; 11 bases are a match to TRBD2. Trimming removed 2 bases from V and 4 bases from J; junction bases left unmatched: 2. The CDR3 sequence is 15 residues long. Germline CDR1 is SGHNT and CDR2 is YENEEA. The CDR3 region has the DNA TGTGCCAGCAGCTTAATGACTAGCGGGGCAGATACGCAGTATTTT. Protein product: CASSLMTSGADTQYF.

The chain is built from TRBV7-9 and TRBJ1-1, with 9 bases matching TRBD1. Trimming at V came to 3 bases and at J to 3 bases, leaving 5 bases not matched to a gene. This CDR3 has 15 residues. CDR1 and CDR2 (germline): SEHNR, FQNEAQ (reference sequence). The CDR3 spells CASSFGTGRDTEAFF. The CDR3 DNA follows: TGTGCCAGCAGCTTCGGGACAGGGCGGGACACTGAAGCTTTCTTT. The whole variable domain, remainder taken from reference TRBV7-9 and TRBJ1-1, is DTGVSQNPRHKITKRGQNVTFRCDPISEHNRLYWYRQTLGQGPEFLTYFQNEAQLEKSRLLSDRFSAERPKGSFSTLEIQRTEQGDSAMYLCASSFGTGRDTEAFFGQGTRLTVV.

This clonotype turned up a few times. The CDR3: CASRPSNRVHSPLHF. CDR3 bases: TGTGCCAGCAGACCCTCCAACAGGGTGCATTCACCCCTCCACTTT. The chain couples TRBV12-3 or TRBV12-4 to TRBJ1-6; D perhaps matches TRBD1 (6 bases). Trimming took 6 bases from V and 8 from J, leaving 17 bases between them. The CDR3 loop spans 15 amino acids.

The chain uses TRBV21-1 and TRBJ1-5; TRBD1 was called by the table and not checked on the DNA. TRBV21-1 counts as a pseudogene. The CDR3 contains 15 residues. The CDR3 region is CASSVRQLNSQPQHF. In nucleotides, the CDR3 is TGTGCCAGCAGCGTTCGACAGCTCAATAGTCAGCCCCAGCATTTT.

Only a few counts were recorded for this clonotype. This sequence joins TRBV6-6 and TRBJ2-3; 7 nucleotides line up with TRBD2. The CDR3 totals 16 residues. V dropped 2 bases and J dropped 0; count of bases not matched to a gene: 5. Germline CDR1 reads MNHNY; CDR2 reads SVGAGI (reference sequence). The CDR3 DNA reads TGTGCCAGCAGTTACCTTAAGCGGGGTAGCACAGATACGCAGTATTTT. Protein product: CASSYLKRGSTDTQYF.

The J gene is TRBJ2-3, the V gene TRBV28, with TRBD1 matching 10 bases. Germline CDR1 reads MDHEN; CDR2 reads SYDVKM. Trimming removed 10 bases from V and 8 bases from J; junction bases left unmatched: 12. The CDR3 is 14 amino acids. The CDR3 is CATLSGTGEGTQYF. CDR3 DNA sequence: TGTGCCACTCTCTCCGGGACAGGGGAGGGTACGCAGTATTTT.

This clonotype showed up just a few times. This chain connects TRBV6-2 or TRBV6-3 to TRBJ2-5; 9 nucleotides match TRBD2. Germline V CDR1 and CDR2: MNHEY, SVGEGT. The V and J ends lost 0 bases and 5 bases, in that order; junction bases with no gene match: 4. The CDR3 is 15 residues long. The CDR3: CASSYSAGGSETQYF. DNA for the CDR3: TGTGCCAGCAGTTACTCCGCGGGAGGGTCGGAGACCCAGTACTTC.

The chain combines TRBV9 with TRBJ2-5; D is undetermined. This CDR3 spans 14 amino acids. Trimming removed 4 bases at V and 2 bases at J, with 12 bases between. The germline CDR1 and CDR2 sequences are SGDLS and YYNGEE. The CDR3 region has the DNA TGTGCCAGCAGCCCCTCTCTTGGACAAGAGACCCAGTACTTC. Residues: CASSPSLGQETQYF.

The V call is TRBV6-2 or TRBV6-3, the J call TRBJ2-7; D is undetermined. There are 12 residues in the CDR3. Between the trimmed V and J ends, which lost 0 bases and 8 bases, there was a span of 8 bases. Germline V gives CDR1 MNHEY, CDR2 SVGEGT. The CDR3 nucleotides read TGTGCCAGCAGTTACTCAGAAAATCAGCAGTACTTC. It specifies CASSYSENQQYF.

Regarding this clonotype: A much more abundant neighbour one base away suggests this may be a read error. The missing conserved phenylalanine or tryptophan at the end of this CDR3 makes a read error likely. The J gene is TRBJ2-7, the V gene TRBV12-3 or TRBV12-4; D is tentatively TRBD1 or TRBD2 (5 bases each). The CDR3 loop spans 13 amino acids. V was shortened by 6 bases and J by 4 bases, with 13 bases between the two germline ends. CDR3 in DNA: TGTGCCAGCAGCTCGGGACCGCCATACGAGCAGTACTTG. Translation: CASSSGPPYEQYL.

The CDR3 reads CASSRLGSGRGDEQFF. The DNA for the CDR3 is TGTGCCAGCAGTCGCTTGGGGAGCGGGAGGGGCGATGAGCAGTTCTTC. The rearrangement uses TRBV6-5 and TRBJ2-1, with 10 bases lining up with TRBD2. Trimming at V came to 5 bases and at J to 8 bases, leaving 12 bases not matched to a gene. Per the germline V gene, CDR1 is MNHEY and CDR2 is SVGAGI. The CDR3 is 16 amino acids.

This clonotype was detected a few times. The chain links TRBV29-1 to TRBJ2-1; D call uncertain. Trimming cost V 7 bases and J 1 base, with 8 bases left between them. The germline V gene has CDR1 SQVTM and CDR2 ANQGSEA. The CDR3 extends over 12 amino acids. The CDR3 nucleotides are TGCAGCGGACACGAATCCTACAATGAGCAGTTCTTC. Its translation is CSGHESYNEQFF.

The rearrangement links TRBV20-1 to TRBJ1-2, with unresolved D. Trimming pared 3 bases from V and 8 bases from J, leaving 10 bases between. CDR3 length: 11 residues. The germline gives CDR1 DFQATT, CDR2 SNEGSKA (reference sequence). DNA of the CDR3: TGCAGTGCTAGTTTCGCGGGCGGCTACACCTTC. Translated, it gives CSASFAGGYTF.

The chain joins TRBV20-1 to TRBJ2-1; 13 bases fit TRBD2. V dropped 0 bases and J dropped 7; count of bases not matched to a gene: 9. Germline V gives CDR1 DFQATT, CDR2 SNEGSKA (reference sequence). CDR3 size: 17 residues. CDR3 protein: CSARDPGGTSGTNEQFF. The CDR3 bases are TGCAGTGCTAGAGATCCTGGGGGGACTAGCGGGACAAATGAGCAGTTCTTC.

On this clonotype: Compared with germline, one end of the junction differs, possibly owing to a read error. The chain has TRBV2 and TRBJ2-3; TRBD2 aligns across 9 bases. Germline values: CDR1 SNHLY, CDR2 FYNNEI. The CDR3 consists of 15 residues. CDR3 region: CASSAEAGGTDTQYF. The DNA for the CDR3 is TGTGCCAGCAGTGCAGAAGCGGGGGGCACGGATACGCAGTATTTT.

Concerning this clonotype itself: The junction differs from germline at one of its ends, possibly a read error. The genes are TRBV5-1 and TRBJ2-1; D might be TRBD2 (7 bases). Germline V gene data show CDR1 as SGHRS and CDR2 as YFSETQ. The CDR3 has 14 residues. The CDR3 protein is CAGSLAGGPSEQFF. CDR3 nucleotide sequence: TGCGCCGGCAGCTTGGCCGGGGGGCCCAGCGAGCAGTTCTTC. Supplemented by reference TRBV5-1 and TRBJ2-1, the full variable domain reads KAGVTQTPRYLIKTRGQQVTLSCSPISGHRSVSWYQQTPGQGLQFLFEYFSETQRNKGNFPGRFSGRQFSNSRSEMNVSTLELGDSALYLCAGSLAGGPSEQFFGPGTRLTVL.

With respect to this clonotype: The junction departs from germline at one end; a sequencing error may be responsible. This chain uses TRBV28 with TRBJ2-5; unclear D gene. The CDR3 sequence is 14 residues long. Germline loops: CDR1 MDHEN, CDR2 SYDVKM. CDR3 protein: CASSPPSAQGTQYF. Written as DNA, the CDR3 is TGTGCCAGCAGTCCCCCCTCGGCACAAGGGACCCAGTACTTC. The whole variable domain, remainder taken from reference TRBV28 and TRBJ2-5, is DVKVTQSSRYLVKRTGEKVFLECVQDMDHENMFWYRQDPGLGLRLIYFSYDVKMKEKGDIPEGYSVSREKKERFSLILESASTNQTSMYLCASSPPSAQGTQYFGPGTRLLVL.

DNA for the CDR3: TGTGCCACCAGCAGAGAACTGGGGCGGGAGCAGTACTTC. Residues: CATSRELGREQYF. The rearrangement links TRBV15 to TRBJ2-7; tentative D call: TRBD1 (5 bases). Trimming cost V 0 bases and J 7 bases, with 10 bases left between them. The CDR3 has 13 residues. Looked up from germline, CDR1 is LNHNV and CDR2 is YYDKDF (reference sequence).

This clonotype showed up just a few times. J is TRBJ2-7 and V is TRBV3-1; no firm D call. The CDR3 is made up of 13 amino acids. Trimming removed 3 bases at V and 7 bases at J, with 13 bases between. The germline gives CDR1 LGHDT, CDR2 YNNKEL (reference sequence). CDR3 sequence reads: CASSHHTGGEQYF. In DNA form, the CDR3 reads TGTGCCAGCAGCCATCACACCGGCGGAGAGCAGTACTTC.

This clonotype was seen repeatedly, ten times or more. The chain employs TRBV29-1 and TRBJ2-5; D perhaps matches TRBD2 (6 bases). There are 12 residues in the CDR3. The V end lost 5 bases, the J end lost 4 bases, and 11 bases lay between the germline ends. Germline V gene sequence: CDR1 SQVTM, CDR2 ANQGSEA. Written as DNA, the CDR3 is TGCAGCGTTTATCAGGGAGGAGAGACCCAGTACTTC. Protein sequence: CSVYQGGETQYF.